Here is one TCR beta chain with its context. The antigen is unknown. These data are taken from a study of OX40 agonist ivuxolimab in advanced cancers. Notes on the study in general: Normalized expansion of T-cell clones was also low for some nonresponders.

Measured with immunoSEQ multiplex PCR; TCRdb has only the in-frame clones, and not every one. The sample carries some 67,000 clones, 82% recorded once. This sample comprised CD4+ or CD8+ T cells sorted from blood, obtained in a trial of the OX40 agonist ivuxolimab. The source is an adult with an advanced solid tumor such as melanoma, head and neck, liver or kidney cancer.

The CDR3 coding sequence is TGCAGCGTTTTTGGGACAGTGCCTCGCTACGAGCAGTACGTC. It is translated as CSVFGTVPRYEQYV. J is TRBJ2-7 and V is TRBV29-1; 7 bases map to TRBD1. V trimming: 5 bases; J trimming: 3 bases; junction bases outside the gene matches: 10. The CDR3 totals 14 residues. The germline V gene has CDR1 SQVTM and CDR2 ANQGSEA.